Here is one T cell receptor (beta chain) with its context. Its antigen is unidentified. The sample belongs to a study of response to subunit inactivated influenza vaccine. General study points: The authors suggested that few new T cells are recruited per seasonal influenza vaccination.

TCRdb reprocessed the RT-PCR reads via MiXCR and lists one record per CDR3 protein. The sample carries just over 300,000 distinct CDR3 sequences, 21% recorded once. The sequences come from PBMCs from blood, collected 21 months after vaccination. This clonotype was obtained from a man aged 50 to 69 who received an inactivated influenza vaccine.

The CDR3 DNA reads as TGCAGTGCTAGGTTTAAGGGGGCCGCCGGGGAGCTGTTTTTT. As protein: CSARFKGAAGELFF. The V and J genes are TRBV20-1 and TRBJ2-2, with TRBD1 matching over 7 bases. The CDR3 has 14 residues. V lost 3 bases, J lost 6 bases, and 7 bases stayed unmatched. Per the germline V gene, CDR1 is DFQATT and CDR2 is SNEGSKA (reference sequence).